Listed below are T cell receptor beta chains from one sample, sequenced in a study of T cells after yellow fever vaccination. Each CDR3 protein gets one entry after TCRdb re-called the 5' RACE reads with MiXCR. This repertoire shows 280,000 or so distinct CDR3 sequences, less than 9.5% found once; its top ten account for approximately 3.5%. The input for sequencing was CD4+ T cells sorted from PBMCs, taken 5 days after the yellow fever booster vaccination. These TCRs come from a man between 18 and 29 years old who received the YFV17D yellow fever vaccine. Both conserved end residues are part of each CDR3. Each record gives: D gene, J gene, V gene, clone size, CDR3 protein, CDR3 DNA. The D gene is left open where the match is weak. Rows give clone size only sometimes, using once, few, many, or a class for an expanded clone.

-,TRBJ2-3,TRBV5-1,-,CASSLEPGRDTQYF,TGCGCCAGCAGCTTGGAGCCGGGGCGGGATACGCAGTATTTT
-,TRBJ2-7,TRBV20-1,-,CSATEGSLAYEQYF,TGCAGTGCTACGGAAGGTAGCCTGGCCTACGAGCAGTACTTC
TRBD1,TRBJ1-1,TRBV7-2,few,CASSLADRGRGAFF,TGTGCCAGCAGCTTAGCGGACAGGGGGCGGGGAGCTTTCTTT
TRBD2,TRBJ2-1,TRBV18,-,CASSPPAGVYNEQFF,TGTGCCAGCTCACCACCAGCGGGGGTATACAATGAGCAGTTCTTC
-,TRBJ2-5,TRBV5-4,-,CASRLDLATQETQYF,TGTGCCAGCAGACTCGACTTGGCCACACAAGAGACCCAGTACTTC
-,TRBJ2-7,TRBV5-1,many,CASSRPTDSPEQYF,TGCGCCAGCAGCCGACCTACGGACAGCCCTGAGCAGTACTTC
TRBD2,TRBJ2-5,TRBV9,-,CASSVASGLQETQYF,TGTGCCAGCAGCGTTGCTAGCGGATTACAAGAGACCCAGTACTTC
TRBD2,TRBJ2-1,TRBV7-9,-,CASSPLLAGGSNEQFF,TGTGCCAGCAGCCCTCTCCTAGCGGGGGGTAGCAATGAGCAGTTCTTC
-,TRBJ1-4,TRBV6-2/TRBV6-3,few,CASSYSHEKLFF,TGTGCCAGCAGTTACTCACATGAAAAACTGTTTTTT
-,TRBJ1-3,TRBV12-5,few,CASGFGTHSGNTIYF,TGTGCTAGTGGTTTCGGGACCCACTCTGGAAACACCATATATTTT